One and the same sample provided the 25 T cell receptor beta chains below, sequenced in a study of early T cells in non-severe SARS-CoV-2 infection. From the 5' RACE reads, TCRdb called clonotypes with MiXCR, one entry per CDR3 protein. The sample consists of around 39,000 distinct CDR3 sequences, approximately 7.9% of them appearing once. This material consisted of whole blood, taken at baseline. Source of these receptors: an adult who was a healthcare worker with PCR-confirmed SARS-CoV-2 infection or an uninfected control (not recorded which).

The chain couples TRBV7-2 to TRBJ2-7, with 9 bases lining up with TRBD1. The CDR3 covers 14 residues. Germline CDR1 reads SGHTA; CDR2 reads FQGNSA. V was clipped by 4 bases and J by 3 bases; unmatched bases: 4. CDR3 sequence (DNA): TGTGCCAGCAGCTCCGGGACAGGGAGCTACGAGCAGTACTTC. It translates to CASSSGTGSYEQYF.

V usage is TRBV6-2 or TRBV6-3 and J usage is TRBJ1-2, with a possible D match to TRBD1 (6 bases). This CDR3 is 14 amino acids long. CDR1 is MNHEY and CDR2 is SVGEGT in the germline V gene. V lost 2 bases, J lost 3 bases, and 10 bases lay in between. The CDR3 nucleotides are TGTGCCAGCAGTTACCCCCACAGGGACTATGGCTACACCTTC. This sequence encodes CASSYPHRDYGYTF.

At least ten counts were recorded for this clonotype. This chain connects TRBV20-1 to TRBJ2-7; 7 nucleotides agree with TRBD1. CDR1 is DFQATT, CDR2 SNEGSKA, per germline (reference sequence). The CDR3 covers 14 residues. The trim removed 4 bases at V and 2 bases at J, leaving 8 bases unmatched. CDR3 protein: CSAKTGTEPYEQYF. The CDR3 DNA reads TGCAGTGCTAAGACCGGGACAGAACCCTACGAGCAGTACTTC.

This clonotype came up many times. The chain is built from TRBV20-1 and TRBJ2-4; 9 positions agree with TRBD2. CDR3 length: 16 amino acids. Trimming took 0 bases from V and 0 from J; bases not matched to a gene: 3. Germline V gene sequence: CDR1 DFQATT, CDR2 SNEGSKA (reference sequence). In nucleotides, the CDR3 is TGCAGTGCTAGAGATAGCGGGGGAACAGCCAAAAACATTCAGTACTTC. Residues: CSARDSGGTAKNIQYF.

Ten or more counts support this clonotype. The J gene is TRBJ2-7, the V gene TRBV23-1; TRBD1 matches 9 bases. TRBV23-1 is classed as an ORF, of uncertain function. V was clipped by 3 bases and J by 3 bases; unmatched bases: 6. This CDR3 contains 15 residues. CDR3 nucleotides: TGCGCCAGCAGTCATTCCGGGACAGGGAACTACGAGCAGTACTTC. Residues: CASSHSGTGNYEQYF.

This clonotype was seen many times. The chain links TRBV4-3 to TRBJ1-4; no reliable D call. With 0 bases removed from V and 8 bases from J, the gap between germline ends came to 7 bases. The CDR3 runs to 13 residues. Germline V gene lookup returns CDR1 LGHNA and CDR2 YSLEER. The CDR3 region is CASSQDRREKLFF. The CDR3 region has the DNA TGCGCCAGCAGCCAAGACAGAAGGGAAAAACTGTTTTTT.

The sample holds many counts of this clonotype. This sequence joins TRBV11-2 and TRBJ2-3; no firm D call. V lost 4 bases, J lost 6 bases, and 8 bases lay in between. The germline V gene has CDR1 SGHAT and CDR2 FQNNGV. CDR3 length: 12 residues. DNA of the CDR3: TGTGCCAGCAGCTCCATAGTCGATACGCAGTATTTT. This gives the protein CASSSIVDTQYF.

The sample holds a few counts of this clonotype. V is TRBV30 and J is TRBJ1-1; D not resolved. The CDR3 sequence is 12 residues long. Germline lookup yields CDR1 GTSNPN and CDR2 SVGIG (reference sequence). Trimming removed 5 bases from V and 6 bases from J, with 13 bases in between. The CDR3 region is CAWRVVGSEAFF. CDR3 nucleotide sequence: TGTGCCTGGCGGGTCGTCGGCTCTGAAGCTTTCTTT.

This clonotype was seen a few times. Here the CDR3 DNA reads TGTGCCAGCAAACAGACAGGGACCTCCTACGAGCAGTACTTC. This encodes CASKQTGTSYEQYF. This rearrangement joins TRBV12-3 or TRBV12-4 to TRBJ2-7, with 7 nucleotides matching TRBD1. The CDR3 loop spans 14 amino acids. With 7 bases clipped from V and 0 bases from J, the junction kept 6 bases outside the gene matches.

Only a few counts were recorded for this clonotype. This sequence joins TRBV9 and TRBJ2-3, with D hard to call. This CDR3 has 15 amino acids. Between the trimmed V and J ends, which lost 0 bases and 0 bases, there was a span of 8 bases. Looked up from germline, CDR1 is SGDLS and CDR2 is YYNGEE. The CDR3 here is CASSVGWGSTDTQYF. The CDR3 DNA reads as TGTGCCAGCAGCGTAGGTTGGGGTAGCACAGATACGCAGTATTTT.

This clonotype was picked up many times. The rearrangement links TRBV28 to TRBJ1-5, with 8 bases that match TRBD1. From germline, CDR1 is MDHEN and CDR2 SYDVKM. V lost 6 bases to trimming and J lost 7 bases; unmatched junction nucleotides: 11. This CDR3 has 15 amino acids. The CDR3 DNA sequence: TGTGCCAGCAGCTCGACAGGGGAAGGTAGGCAGCCCCAGCATTTT. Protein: CASSSTGEGRQPQHF.

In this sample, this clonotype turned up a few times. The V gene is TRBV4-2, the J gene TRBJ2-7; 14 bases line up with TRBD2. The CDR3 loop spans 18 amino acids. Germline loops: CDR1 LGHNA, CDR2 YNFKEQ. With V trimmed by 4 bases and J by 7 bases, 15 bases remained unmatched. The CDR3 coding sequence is TGTGCCAGCAGCCGAGGGACTAGCGGGGGCCTGCTGATGGGGGAGCAGTACTTC. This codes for CASSRGTSGGLLMGEQYF.

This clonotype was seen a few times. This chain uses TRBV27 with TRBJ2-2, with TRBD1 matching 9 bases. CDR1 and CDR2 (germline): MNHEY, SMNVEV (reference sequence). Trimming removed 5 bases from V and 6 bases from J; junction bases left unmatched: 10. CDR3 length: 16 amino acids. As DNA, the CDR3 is TGTGCCAGCAGTCGCCGGGACAGGGTGTTCTCCGGGGAGCTGTTTTTT. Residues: CASSRRDRVFSGELFF.

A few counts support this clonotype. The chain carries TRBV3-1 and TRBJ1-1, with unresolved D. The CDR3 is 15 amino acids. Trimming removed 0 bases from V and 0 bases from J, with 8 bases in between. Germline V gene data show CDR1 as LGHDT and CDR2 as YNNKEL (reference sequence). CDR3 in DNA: TGTGCCAGCAGCCAAGATCTCGTCCTGAACACTGAAGCTTTCTTT. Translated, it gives CASSQDLVLNTEAFF.

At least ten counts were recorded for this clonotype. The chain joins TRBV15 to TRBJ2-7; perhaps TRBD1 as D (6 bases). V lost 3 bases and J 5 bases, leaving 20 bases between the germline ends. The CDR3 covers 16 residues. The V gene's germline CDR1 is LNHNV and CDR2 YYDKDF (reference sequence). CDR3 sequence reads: CATSSFTAQGQDEQYF. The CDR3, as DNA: TGTGCCACCAGCAGCTTCACGGCCCAGGGGCAAGACGAGCAGTACTTC.

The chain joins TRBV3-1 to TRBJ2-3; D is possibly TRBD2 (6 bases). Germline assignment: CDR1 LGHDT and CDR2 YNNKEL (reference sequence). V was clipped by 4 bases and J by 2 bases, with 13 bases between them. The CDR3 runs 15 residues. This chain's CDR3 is CASSPASDHTDTQYF. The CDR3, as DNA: TGTGCCAGCAGCCCTGCTAGCGATCACACAGATACGCAGTATTTT.

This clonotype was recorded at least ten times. CDR3 coding DNA: TGTGCCAGCAGCCAAGCTTACAGTAGCAATCAGCCCCAGCATTTT. Its protein product is CASSQAYSSNQPQHF. The rearrangement links TRBV4-2 to TRBJ1-5; D gene uncertain. The CDR3 contains 15 residues. Looked up from germline, CDR1 is LGHNA and CDR2 is YNFKEQ. V lost 1 base, J lost 0 bases, and 7 bases lay in between.

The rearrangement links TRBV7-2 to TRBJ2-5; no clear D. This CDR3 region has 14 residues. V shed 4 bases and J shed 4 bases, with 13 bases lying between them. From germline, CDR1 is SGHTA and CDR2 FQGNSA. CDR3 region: CASSYRTAGETQYF. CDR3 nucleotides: TGTGCCAGCAGCTACCGGACGGCCGGAGAGACCCAGTACTTC.

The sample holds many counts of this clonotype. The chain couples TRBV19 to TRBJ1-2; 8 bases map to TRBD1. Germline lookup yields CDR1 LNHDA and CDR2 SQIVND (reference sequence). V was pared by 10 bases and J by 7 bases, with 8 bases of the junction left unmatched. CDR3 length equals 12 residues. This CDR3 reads CAKLQGGCGYTF. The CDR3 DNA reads TGTGCCAAATTACAGGGGGGCTGTGGCTACACCTTC.

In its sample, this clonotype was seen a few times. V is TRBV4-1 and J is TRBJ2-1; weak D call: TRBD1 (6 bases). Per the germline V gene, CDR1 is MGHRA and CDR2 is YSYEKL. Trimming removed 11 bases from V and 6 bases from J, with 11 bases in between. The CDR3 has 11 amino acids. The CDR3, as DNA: TGCGCCGTGGGGGCGATCAATGAGCAGTTCTTC. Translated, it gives CAVGAINEQFF.

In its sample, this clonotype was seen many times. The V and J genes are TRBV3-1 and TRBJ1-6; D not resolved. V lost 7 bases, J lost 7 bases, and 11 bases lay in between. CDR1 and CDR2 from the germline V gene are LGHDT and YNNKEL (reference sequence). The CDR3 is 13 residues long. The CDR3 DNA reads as TGTGCCAGCAAGACCCCGGGGAATTCACCCCTCCACTTT. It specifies CASKTPGNSPLHF.

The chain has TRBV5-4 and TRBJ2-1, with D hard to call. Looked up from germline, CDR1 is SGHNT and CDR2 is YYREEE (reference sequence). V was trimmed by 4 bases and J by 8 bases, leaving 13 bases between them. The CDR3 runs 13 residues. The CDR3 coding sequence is TGTGCCAGCAGCCTCCCGCCGAACGATGAGCAGTTCTTC. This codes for CASSLPPNDEQFF.

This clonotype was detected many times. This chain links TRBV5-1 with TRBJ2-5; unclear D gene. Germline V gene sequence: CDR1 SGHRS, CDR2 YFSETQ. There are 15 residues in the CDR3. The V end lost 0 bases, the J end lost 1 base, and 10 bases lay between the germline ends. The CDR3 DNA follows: TGCGCCAGCAGCTTGGTAACAGACTTCCAAGAGACCCAGTACTTC. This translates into CASSLVTDFQETQYF.

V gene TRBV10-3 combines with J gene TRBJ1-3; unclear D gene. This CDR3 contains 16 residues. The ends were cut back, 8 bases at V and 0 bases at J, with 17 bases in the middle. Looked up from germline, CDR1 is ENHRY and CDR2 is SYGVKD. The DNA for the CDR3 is TGTGCCATCCGTGGGGTGGGATCAGACTCTGGAAACACCATATATTTT. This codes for CAIRGVGSDSGNTIYF.

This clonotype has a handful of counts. This CDR3 reads CASSLNSAGTEAFF. In DNA form, the CDR3 reads TGTGCCAGCAGCTTAAATTCGGCCGGCACTGAAGCTTTCTTT. The chain uses TRBV7-9 and TRBJ1-1; no reliable D call. V was shortened by 2 bases and J by 4 bases, with 11 bases between the two germline ends. This CDR3 is 14 amino acids long. Germline V lookup: CDR1 SEHNR, CDR2 FQNEAQ (reference sequence).